Below are 19 T cell receptor beta chains sequenced from a single sample in a study of T cells in localized non-small cell lung cancer. Only in-frame clones appear in the TCRdb table, and some are missing; sequencing was by immunoSEQ multiplex PCR. Among about 46,000 clones listed, under 90% were seen once. Here the sequenced sample was peripheral blood mononuclear cells, taken before any cancer treatment. The receptors were gathered from a man aged 35 to 69 with stage III lung adenocarcinoma.

This clone was seen once. V is TRBV7-8 and J is TRBJ2-7; D is unresolved. The CDR3 is 11 amino acids. With 1 base removed from V and 3 bases from J, the gap between germline ends came to 1 base. Germline lookup yields CDR1 SGHVS and CDR2 FQNEAQ. The CDR3 coding sequence is TGTGCCAGCAGCTTAGTCTACGAGCAGTACTTC. This gives the protein CASSLVYEQYF. Supplemented by reference TRBV7-8 and TRBJ2-7, the full variable domain reads GAGVSQSPRYKVAKRGQDVALRCDPISGHVSLFWYQQALGQGPEFLTYFQNEAQLDKSGLPSDRFFAERPEGSVSTLKIQRTQQEDSAVYLCASSLVYEQYFGPGTRLTVT.

This chain links TRBV7-2 with TRBJ2-3; 9 bases line up with TRBD2. CDR1 and CDR2 (germline): SGHTA, FQGNSA. This CDR3 comprises 16 residues. The V segment lost 4 bases and the J segment 5 bases; nucleotides outside the gene matches: 10. The CDR3 nucleotides are TGTGCCAGCAGCTCTTTGGAGCGGGGGGCCCAAGATACGCAGTATTTT. It translates to CASSSLERGAQDTQYF.

The V call is TRBV13, the J call TRBJ2-3; D may be TRBD1 (6 bases). Looked up from germline, CDR1 is PRHDT and CDR2 is FYEKMQ (reference sequence). This CDR3 region has 15 residues. V was clipped by 5 bases and J by 4 bases, with 16 bases between them. The CDR3 sequence: CASSPGTGTADTQYF. DNA of the CDR3: TGTGCCAGCAGCCCTGGCACAGGGACGGCAGATACGCAGTATTTT.

The chain uses TRBV5-4 and TRBJ2-3; possible D gene TRBD2, 5 bases. The length of the CDR3 is 14 residues. The V and J ends lost 7 bases and 1 base respectively, with 13 bases between them. Germline CDR1 and CDR2: SGHNT and YYREEE (reference sequence). The CDR3 nucleotides read TGTGCCAGCCGGGCGGGCCACGGCACAGATACGCAGTATTTT. It encodes CASRAGHGTDTQYF.

The V gene is TRBV9, the J gene TRBJ1-3; D is perhaps TRBD1 (6 bases). The CDR3 runs 17 residues. Per germline, CDR1 SGDLS and CDR2 YYNGEE. V gave up 5 bases and J gave up 1 base, with 19 bases separating them. CDR3 nucleotide sequence: TGTGCCAGCAGACCTCAGGGGTGGGGGGCATCTGGAAACACCATATATTTT. Its translation is CASRPQGWGASGNTIYF.

This chain joins TRBV9 and TRBJ1-2, with TRBD1 matching over 7 bases. This CDR3 contains 15 residues. Per germline, CDR1 SGDLS and CDR2 YYNGEE. V lost 3 bases to trimming and J lost 0 bases; unmatched junction nucleotides: 5. CDR3 in DNA: TGTGCCAGCAGCGGCCGGGGGACAGCTAACTATGGCTACACCTTC. Its translation is CASSGRGTANYGYTF.

This chain connects TRBV4-1 to TRBJ1-5, with 8 positions matching TRBD1. This CDR3 has 15 residues. Germline trimming cut 4 bases from V and 4 bases from J; bases unmatched to any gene: 6. CDR1 is MGHRA, CDR2 YSYEKL, per germline. In nucleotides, the CDR3 is TGCGCCAGCAGCCCATGGACAGGGACGAATCAGCCCCAGCATTTT. This translates into CASSPWTGTNQPQHF.

The rearrangement uses TRBV21-1 and TRBJ1-1; TRBD1 reflects the table's D call only, with no check against the DNA. TRBV21-1 is a pseudogene locus. The CDR3 length is 15 residues. The DNA for the CDR3 is TGTGCCAGCACCTTTAGGACAGGGTGTAGATCTGAAGCTTTCTTT. It yields the protein CASTFRTGCRSEAFF.

The chain carries TRBV5-1 and TRBJ2-4; the match to TRBD1 covers 7 bases. J gave up 5 bases and V 4 bases, and 6 bases lay outside the gene matches. CDR3 size: 14 residues. CDR1 is SGHRS and CDR2 is YFSETQ in the germline V gene. The chain's CDR3 is CASSVGTAQNIQYF. CDR3 bases: TGCGCCAGCAGCGTCGGGACAGCTCAAAACATTCAGTACTTC.

V and J are TRBV11-2 and TRBJ1-1, with 7 bases identical to TRBD1. Germline V gives CDR1 SGHAT, CDR2 FQNNGV. Trimming removed 5 bases from V and 3 bases from J; junction bases left unmatched: 9. The CDR3 contains 15 residues. The CDR3: CASSQDRAPHTEAFF. The CDR3 DNA reads TGTGCCAGCAGCCAAGACAGGGCACCCCACACTGAAGCTTTCTTT.

The V gene is TRBV11-2, the J gene TRBJ2-7; 7 bases are shared with TRBD2. The V gene end was trimmed by 1 base and the J gene end by 7 bases; junction bases not matched to a gene: 1. This CDR3 is built from 12 residues. The germline V gene has CDR1 SGHAT and CDR2 FQNNGV. CDR3 DNA: TGTGCCAGCAGCTTAGGAGCGGGGGAGCAGTACTTC. It translates to CASSLGAGEQYF.

The chain carries TRBV10-3 and TRBJ1-1; 10 nucleotides agree with TRBD1. CDR1 is ENHRY and CDR2 is SYGVKD in the germline V gene. The J segment lost 6 bases and the V segment lost 6 bases, leaving 4 bases of the junction unmatched. This CDR3 has 13 residues. The CDR3 sequence: CAIRTGTGAEAFF. In DNA, the CDR3 is TGTGCCATCAGGACCGGGACAGGGGCTGAAGCTTTCTTT.

The rearrangement joins TRBV5-4 to TRBJ2-3, with D unresolved. With 0 bases removed from V and 0 bases from J, the gap between germline ends came to 5 bases. CDR3 length equals 14 residues. CDR1 is SGHNT and CDR2 is YYREEE in the germline V gene (reference sequence). The CDR3 loop reads CASSLDPSTDTQYF. The CDR3 DNA is TGTGCCAGCAGCTTGGATCCTAGCACAGATACGCAGTATTTT.

The gene calls are TRBV10-3 and TRBJ1-1, with D possibly being TRBD1 (5 bases). CDR1 is ENHRY, CDR2 SYGVKD, per germline. Trimming cost V 4 bases and J 11 bases, with 17 bases left between them. The CDR3 extends over 13 amino acids. The CDR3 region has the DNA TGTGCCATCAGTGCGGGCAGGGCCCCCAACGCTTTCTTT. Encoded protein: CAISAGRAPNAFF.

The rearrangement links TRBV19 to TRBJ2-5; D unresolved. The germline CDR1 and CDR2 sequences are LNHDA and SQIVND (reference sequence). The CDR3 consists of 13 residues. V was trimmed by 9 bases and J by 0 bases, leaving 11 bases between them. CDR3 nucleotides: TGTGCCAGCAGAAAGTGGGACCAAGAGACCCAGTACTTC. This encodes CASRKWDQETQYF.

This clone was observed a few times. This rearrangement joins TRBV2 to TRBJ2-7; D not resolved. The CDR3 extends over 13 amino acids. V shed 2 bases and J shed 2 bases, with 7 bases lying between them. The germline CDR1 and CDR2 sequences are SNHLY and FYNNEI. Written as DNA, the CDR3 is TGTGCCAGCAGTGAACTACCAGCCTACGAGCAGTACTTC. Amino acids: CASSELPAYEQYF.

The rearrangement links TRBV11-2 to TRBJ2-1; D possibly corresponds to TRBD1 (7 bases). V shed 3 bases and J shed 7 bases, with 10 bases lying between them. The CDR3 sequence is 13 residues long. Per germline, CDR1 SGHAT and CDR2 FQNNGV. The CDR3 here is CASSLAGGNEQFF. CDR3 coding DNA: TGTGCCAGCAGCTTGGCAGGGGGGAATGAGCAGTTCTTC. The full variable domain, with the rest looked up from reference TRBV11-2 and TRBJ2-1, is EAGVAQSPRYKIIEKRQSVAFWCNPISGHATLYWYQQILGQGPKLLIQFQNNGVVDDSQLPKDRFSAERLKGVDSTLKIQPAKLEDSAVYLCASSLAGGNEQFFGPGTRLTVL.

Only a few counts were recorded for this clone. The chain has TRBV7-2 and TRBJ2-7, with 7 nucleotides matching TRBD1. Germline assignment: CDR1 SGHTA and CDR2 FQGNSA. The CDR3 is made up of 13 amino acids. The V segment lost 6 bases and the J segment 0 bases; nucleotides outside the gene matches: 2. CDR3 nucleotides: TGTGCCAGCAGAGGGACAGTCTCCTACGAGCAGTACTTC. Protein sequence: CASRGTVSYEQYF.

This rearrangement joins TRBV5-1 to TRBJ2-3, with TRBD1 identical over 8 bases. V was pared by 4 bases and J by 6 bases, with 4 bases of the junction left unmatched. This CDR3 has 13 residues. Germline loops: CDR1 SGHRS, CDR2 YFSETQ. The CDR3 spells CASSLDREDTQYF. As DNA, the CDR3 is TGCGCCAGCAGCCTGGACAGGGAGGATACGCAGTATTTT.